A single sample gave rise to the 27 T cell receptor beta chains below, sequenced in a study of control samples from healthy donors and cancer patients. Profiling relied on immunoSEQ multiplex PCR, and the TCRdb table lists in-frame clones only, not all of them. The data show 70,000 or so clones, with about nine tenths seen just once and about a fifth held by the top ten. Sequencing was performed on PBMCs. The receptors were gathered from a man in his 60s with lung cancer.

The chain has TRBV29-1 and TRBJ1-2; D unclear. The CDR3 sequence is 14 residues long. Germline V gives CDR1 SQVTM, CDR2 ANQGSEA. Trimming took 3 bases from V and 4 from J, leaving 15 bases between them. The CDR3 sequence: CSVDNGTAGYGYTF. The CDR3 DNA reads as TGCAGCGTTGACAATGGTACGGCAGGCTATGGCTACACCTTC.

CDR3 residues: CASSSGPTIQYF. CDR3 nucleotides: TGTGCCAGCAGTTCAGGACCGACTATTCAGTACTTC. V and J are TRBV3-1 (or the pseudogene TRBV3-2) and TRBJ2-4, with D unresolved. V lost 6 bases and J lost 10, with 13 bases in between. Germline V lookup: CDR1 LGHDT, CDR2 YNNKEL (reference sequence). CDR3 length: 12 amino acids.

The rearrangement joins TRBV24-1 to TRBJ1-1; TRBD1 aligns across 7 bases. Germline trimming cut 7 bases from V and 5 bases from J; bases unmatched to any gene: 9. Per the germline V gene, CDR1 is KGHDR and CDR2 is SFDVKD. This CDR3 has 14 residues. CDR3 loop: CATRSKGAVTEAFF. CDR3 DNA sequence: TGTGCCACCAGGTCTAAGGGGGCAGTAACTGAAGCTTTCTTT.

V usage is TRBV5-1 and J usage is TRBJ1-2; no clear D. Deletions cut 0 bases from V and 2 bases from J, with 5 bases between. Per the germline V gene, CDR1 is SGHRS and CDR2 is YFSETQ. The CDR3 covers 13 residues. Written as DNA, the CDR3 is TGCGCCAGCAGCTTGGAGTCCAACTATGGCTACACCTTC. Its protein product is CASSLESNYGYTF.

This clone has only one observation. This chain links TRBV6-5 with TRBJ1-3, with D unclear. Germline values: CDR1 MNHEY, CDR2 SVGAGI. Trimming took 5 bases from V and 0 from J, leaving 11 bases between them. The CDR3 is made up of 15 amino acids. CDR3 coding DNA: TGTGCCAGCAGTAACAGACTGTTCTCTGGAAACACCATATATTTT. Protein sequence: CASSNRLFSGNTIYF.

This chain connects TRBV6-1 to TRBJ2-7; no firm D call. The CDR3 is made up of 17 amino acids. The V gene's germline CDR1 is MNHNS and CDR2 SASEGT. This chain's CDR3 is CASSEKSGFLSLFELYV. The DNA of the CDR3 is TGTGCCAGCAGTGAAAAATCTGGCTTTCTAAGTCTATTCGAGCTGTACGTC.

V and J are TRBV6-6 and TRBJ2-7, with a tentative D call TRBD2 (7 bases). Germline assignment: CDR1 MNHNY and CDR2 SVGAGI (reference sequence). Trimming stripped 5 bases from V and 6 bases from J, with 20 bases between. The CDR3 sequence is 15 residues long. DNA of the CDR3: TGTGCCAGCAGTAACCCGATGGGGGGGCTCGGCGAGCAGTACTTC. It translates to CASSNPMGGLGEQYF.

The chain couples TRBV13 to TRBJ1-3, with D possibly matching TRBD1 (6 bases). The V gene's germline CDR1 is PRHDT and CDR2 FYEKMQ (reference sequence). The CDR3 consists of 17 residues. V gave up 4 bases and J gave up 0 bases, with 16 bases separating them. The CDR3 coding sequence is TGTGCCAGCAGCTACCGACCGGACAGCCTCTCTGGAAACACCATATATTTT. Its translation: CASSYRPDSLSGNTIYF.

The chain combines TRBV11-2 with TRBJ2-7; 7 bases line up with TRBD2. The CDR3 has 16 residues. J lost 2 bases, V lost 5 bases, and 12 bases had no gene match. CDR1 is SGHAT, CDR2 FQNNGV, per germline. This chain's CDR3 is CASSPIGLAATYEQYF. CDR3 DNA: TGTGCCAGCAGCCCAATAGGGCTAGCGGCCACCTACGAGCAGTACTTC.

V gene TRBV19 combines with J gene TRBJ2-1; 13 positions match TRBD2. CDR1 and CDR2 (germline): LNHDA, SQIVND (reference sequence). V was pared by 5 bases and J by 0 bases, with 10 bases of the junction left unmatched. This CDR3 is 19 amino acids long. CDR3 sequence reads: CASSLRIGLAGDSYNEQFF. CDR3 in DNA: TGTGCCAGTAGTTTACGTATCGGACTAGCGGGGGACTCCTACAATGAGCAGTTCTTC.

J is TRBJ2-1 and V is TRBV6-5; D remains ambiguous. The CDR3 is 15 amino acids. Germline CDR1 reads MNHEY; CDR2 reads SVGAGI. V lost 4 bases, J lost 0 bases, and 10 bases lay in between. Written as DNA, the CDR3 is TGTGCCAGCAGTTCCGACCGAAGCTCCTACAATGAGCAGTTCTTC. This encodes CASSSDRSSYNEQFF.

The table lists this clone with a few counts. The CDR3, as DNA: TGTGCCAGCAGCCCGTCACAGGGAGGCAATCAGCCCCAGCATTTT. Protein sequence: CASSPSQGGNQPQHF. The chain employs TRBV7-2 and TRBJ1-5, with a tentative D call TRBD1 (6 bases). This CDR3 is built from 15 residues. Germline-derived CDR1 and CDR2 are SGHTA and FQGNSA. V gave up 5 bases and J gave up 2 bases, with 13 bases separating them.

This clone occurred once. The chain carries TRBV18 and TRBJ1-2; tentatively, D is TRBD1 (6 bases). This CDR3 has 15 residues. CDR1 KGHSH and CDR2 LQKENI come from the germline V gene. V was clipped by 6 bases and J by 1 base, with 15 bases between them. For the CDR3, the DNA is TGTGCCAGCTCCCGAGGGACAATATTTAACTATGGCTACACCTTC. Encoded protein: CASSRGTIFNYGYTF.

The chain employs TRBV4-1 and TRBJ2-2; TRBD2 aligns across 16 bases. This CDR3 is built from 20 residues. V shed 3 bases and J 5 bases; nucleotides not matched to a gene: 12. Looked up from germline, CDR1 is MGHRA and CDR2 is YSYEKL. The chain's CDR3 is CASSHGTSGGAIVGTGELFF. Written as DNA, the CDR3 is TGCGCCAGCAGCCACGGGACTAGCGGGGGGGCCATCGTAGGAACCGGGGAGCTGTTTTTT.

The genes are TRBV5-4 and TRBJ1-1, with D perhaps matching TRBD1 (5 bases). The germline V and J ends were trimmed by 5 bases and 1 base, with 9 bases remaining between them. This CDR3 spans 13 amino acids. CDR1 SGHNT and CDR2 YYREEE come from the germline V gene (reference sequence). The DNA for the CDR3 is TGTGCCAGCAGAATCGACAGGAACACTGAAGCTTTCTTT. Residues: CASRIDRNTEAFF.

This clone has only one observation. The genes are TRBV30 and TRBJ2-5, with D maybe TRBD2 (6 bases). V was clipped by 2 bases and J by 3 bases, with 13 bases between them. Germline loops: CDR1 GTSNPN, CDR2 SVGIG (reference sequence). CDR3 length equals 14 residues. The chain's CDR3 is CAWSFGGLEETQYF. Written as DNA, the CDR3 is TGTGCCTGGAGTTTCGGGGGACTGGAAGAGACCCAGTACTTC.

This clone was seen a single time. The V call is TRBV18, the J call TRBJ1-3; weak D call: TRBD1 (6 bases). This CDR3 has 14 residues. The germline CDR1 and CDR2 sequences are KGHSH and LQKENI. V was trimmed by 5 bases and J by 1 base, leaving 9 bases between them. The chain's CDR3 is CASSSQGSGNTIYF. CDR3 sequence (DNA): TGTGCCAGCTCATCCCAGGGGTCTGGAAACACCATATATTTT.

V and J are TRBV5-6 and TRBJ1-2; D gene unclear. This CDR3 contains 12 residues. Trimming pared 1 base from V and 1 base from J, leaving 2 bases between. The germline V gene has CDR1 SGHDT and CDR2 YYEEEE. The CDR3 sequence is CASSLFNYGYTF. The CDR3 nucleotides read TGTGCCAGCAGCTTGTTTAACTATGGCTACACCTTC.

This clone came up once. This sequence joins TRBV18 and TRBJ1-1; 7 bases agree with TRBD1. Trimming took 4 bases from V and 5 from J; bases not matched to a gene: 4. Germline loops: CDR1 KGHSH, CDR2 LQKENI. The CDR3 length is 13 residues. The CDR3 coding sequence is TGTGCCAGCTCACTATTGGGACAGACTGAAGCTTTCTTT. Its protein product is CASSLLGQTEAFF.

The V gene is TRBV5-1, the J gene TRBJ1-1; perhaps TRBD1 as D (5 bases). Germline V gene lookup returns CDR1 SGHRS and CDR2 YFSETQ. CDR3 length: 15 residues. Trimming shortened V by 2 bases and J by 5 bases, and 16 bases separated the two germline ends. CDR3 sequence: CASSLWMGERTEAFF. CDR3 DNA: TGCGCCAGCAGCTTATGGATGGGGGAGAGGACTGAAGCTTTCTTT.

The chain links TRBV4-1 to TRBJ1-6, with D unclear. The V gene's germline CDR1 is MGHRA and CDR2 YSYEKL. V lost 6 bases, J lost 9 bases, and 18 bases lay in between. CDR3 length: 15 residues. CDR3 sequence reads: CASSRRTEGISPLHF. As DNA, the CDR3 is TGCGCCAGCAGTCGTCGGACTGAAGGCATTTCACCCCTCCACTTT.

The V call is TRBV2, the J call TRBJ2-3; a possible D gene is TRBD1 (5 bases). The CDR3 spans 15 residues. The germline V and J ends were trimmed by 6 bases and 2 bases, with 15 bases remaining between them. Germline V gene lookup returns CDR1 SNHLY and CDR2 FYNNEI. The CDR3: CASRMTEAFTDTQYF. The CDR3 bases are TGTGCCAGCAGGATGACAGAAGCATTCACAGATACGCAGTATTTT.

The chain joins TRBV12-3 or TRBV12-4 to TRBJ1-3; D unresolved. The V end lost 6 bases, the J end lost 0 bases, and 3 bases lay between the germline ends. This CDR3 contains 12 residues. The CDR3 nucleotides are TGTGCCAGCAGGGACTCTGGAAACACCATATATTTT. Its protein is CASRDSGNTIYF.

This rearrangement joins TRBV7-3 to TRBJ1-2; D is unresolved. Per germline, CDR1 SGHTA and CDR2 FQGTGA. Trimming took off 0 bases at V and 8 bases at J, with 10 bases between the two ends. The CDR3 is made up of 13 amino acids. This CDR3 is CASSLTEEDGYTF. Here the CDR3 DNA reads TGTGCCAGCAGCTTAACTGAGGAGGACGGCTACACCTTC.

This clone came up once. The CDR3 here is CASSPRLQETQYF. The CDR3 DNA follows: TGTGCCAGCAGCCCCCGGCTCCAAGAGACCCAGTACTTC. The chain joins TRBV7-2 to TRBJ2-5; no firm D call. The germline CDR1 and CDR2 sequences are SGHTA and FQGNSA. CDR3 length: 13 residues. Trimming shortened V by 5 bases and J by 1 base, and 8 bases separated the two germline ends.

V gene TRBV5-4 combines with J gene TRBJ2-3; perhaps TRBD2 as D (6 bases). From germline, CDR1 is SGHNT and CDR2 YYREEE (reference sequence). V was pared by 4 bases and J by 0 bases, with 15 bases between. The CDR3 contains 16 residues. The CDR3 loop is CASSLGLATSTDTQYF. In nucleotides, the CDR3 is TGTGCCAGCAGCCTGGGGCTAGCGACAAGCACAGATACGCAGTATTTT.

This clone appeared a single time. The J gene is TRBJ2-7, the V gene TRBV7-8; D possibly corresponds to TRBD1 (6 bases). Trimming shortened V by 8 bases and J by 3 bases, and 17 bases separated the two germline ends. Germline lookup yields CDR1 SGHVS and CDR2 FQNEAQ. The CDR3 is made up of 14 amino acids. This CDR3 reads CASRGRGRGYEQYF. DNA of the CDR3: TGTGCCAGCCGGGGAAGGGGCAGGGGCTACGAGCAGTACTTC.